This TCR beta chain was obtained from a study of CD4 T cell repertoires in COVID-19. Only in-frame clones appear in the TCRdb table, and some are missing; sequencing was by immunoSEQ multiplex PCR. The sample yields 70,000 to 95,000 clones, 80% to 90% seen once. This CDR3 region has 14 residues. The V gene's germline CDR1 is LGHDT and CDR2 YNNKEL (reference sequence). Trimming cost V 1 base and J 3 bases, with 9 bases left between them. This receptor was obtained from a human donor who had COVID-19. The material sequenced was CD4+ T cells from peripheral blood, taken after recovery from COVID-19. The chain is built from TRBV3-1 (or the pseudogene TRBV3-2) and TRBJ1-1; possible D gene TRBD1, 6 bases. CDR3 amino acids: CASSQVSGDTEAFF. In nucleotides, the CDR3 is TGTGCCAGCAGCCAAGTTTCAGGGGACACTGAAGCTTTCTTT.